The 26 T cell receptor beta chains reported below all come from one sample, sequenced in a study of identical twins. TCRdb reprocessed the 5' RACE reads via MiXCR and lists one record per CDR3 protein. The data show 420,000 or so distinct CDR3 sequences, roughly 20% seen once. The source material was naive T cells sorted from blood. The receptor source for this set is a man in his forties or fifties in good health.

The rearrangement uses TRBV20-1 and TRBJ1-2, with 9 positions matching TRBD1. The trim removed 5 bases at V and 7 bases at J, leaving 5 bases unmatched. CDR1 DFQATT and CDR2 SNEGSKA come from the germline V gene (reference sequence). This CDR3 is built from 12 residues. CDR3 DNA: TGCAGTGCTTTGGACAGGGGCCCTGGCTACACCTTC. Protein: CSALDRGPGYTF.

With regard to this clonotype: Germline and junction disagree at one end, which may indicate a read error. V gene TRBV6-1 combines with J gene TRBJ2-7; D uncertain. Germline assignment: CDR1 MNHNS and CDR2 SASEGT. The CDR3 contains 15 residues. In DNA form, the CDR3 reads TGTGCCAGCGCATACTTAACAGCCAGCTCCTACGAGCAGTGCTTC. Translation gives CASAYLTASSYEQCF.

The chain has TRBV5-1 and TRBJ2-3, with D unclear. V lost 2 bases and J 0 bases, leaving 7 bases between the germline ends. This CDR3 is built from 14 residues. Germline V gives CDR1 SGHRS, CDR2 YFSETQ. The CDR3 region is CASSFRPSTDTQYF. CDR3 bases: TGCGCCAGCAGCTTCCGACCAAGCACAGATACGCAGTATTTT.

This clonotype was counted many times. This chain links TRBV7-2 with TRBJ2-5; D may correspond to TRBD1 or TRBD2 (6 bases each). Germline CDR1 SGHTA, CDR2 FQGNSA. The V end was cut by 1 base, the J end by 4 bases, with 16 bases between. The CDR3 runs 16 residues. The CDR3 nucleotides are TGTGCCAGCAGCTTAGGCAATTGGGGGGCACCAGAGACCCAGTACTTC. Translating gives CASSLGNWGAPETQYF. Combining the CDR3 with reference TRBV7-2 and TRBJ2-5 gives the whole variable domain GAGVSQSPSNKVTEKGKDVELRCDPISGHTALYWYRQSLGQGLEFLIYFQGNSAPDKSGLPSDRFSAERTGGSVSTLTIQRTQQEDSAVYLCASSLGNWGAPETQYFGPGTRLLVL.

This clonotype was detected only a few times. The rearrangement links TRBV5-1 to TRBJ1-6; 8 positions agree with TRBD1. Trimming removed 6 bases from V and 8 bases from J; junction bases left unmatched: 4. CDR1 SGHRS and CDR2 YFSETQ come from the germline V gene. The CDR3 extends over 13 amino acids. CDR3 bases: TGCGCCAGCACCGGGACAGGCGATTCACCCCTCCACTTT. Its translation is CASTGTGDSPLHF. The whole variable domain, filled in from reference TRBV5-1 and TRBJ1-6, reads KAGVTQTPRYLIKTRGQQVTLSCSPISGHRSVSWYQQTPGQGLQFLFEYFSETQRNKGNFPGRFSGRQFSNSRSEMNVSTLELGDSALYLCASTGTGDSPLHFGNGTRLTVT.

The chain combines TRBV5-1 with TRBJ2-7; 7 nucleotides match TRBD2. The V gene's germline CDR1 is SGHRS and CDR2 YFSETQ. The junction had 11 bases not matched to a gene; V was cut back by 4 bases and J by 10 bases. The CDR3 sequence is 13 residues long. The CDR3: CASSQDGGTFQYF. The CDR3 nucleotides read TGCGCCAGCAGCCAAGACGGGGGGACTTTTCAGTACTTC.

This clonotype was recorded at least ten times. The rearrangement uses TRBV9 and TRBJ1-2; D is undetermined. V lost 0 bases and J 5 bases, leaving 11 bases between the germline ends. From germline, CDR1 is SGDLS and CDR2 YYNGEE. The CDR3 is 14 amino acids. The CDR3: CASSVGKGRYGYTF. DNA of the CDR3: TGTGCCAGCAGCGTAGGAAAGGGAAGGTATGGCTACACCTTC.

This clonotype was counted between two and nine times. The chain has TRBV20-1 and TRBJ2-1, with D tentatively TRBD2 (5 bases). There are 15 residues in the CDR3. The germline V and J ends were trimmed by 6 bases and 0 bases, with 15 bases remaining between them. Germline V lookup: CDR1 DFQATT, CDR2 SNEGSKA (reference sequence). Here the CDR3 reads CSAPLALSSYNEQFF. CDR3 bases: TGCAGTGCACCCCTAGCCCTTAGCTCCTACAATGAGCAGTTCTTC.

This clonotype was counted only a few times. The chain carries TRBV7-9 and TRBJ2-5, with 9 bases matching TRBD1. Looked up from germline, CDR1 is SEHNR and CDR2 is FQNEAQ (reference sequence). The CDR3 totals 17 residues. The trim removed 5 bases at V and 7 bases at J, leaving 17 bases unmatched. CDR3 DNA: TGTGCCAGCAGCCCGGATGGAGCCGGGACAGGGAGTTTGACCCAGTACTTC. Translated, it gives CASSPDGAGTGSLTQYF.

This rearrangement joins TRBV19 to TRBJ1-1, with 11 bases that match TRBD1. The CDR3 is 16 residues long. V lost 7 bases, J lost 4 bases, and 11 bases stayed unmatched. In germline, CDR1 is LNHDA, CDR2 SQIVND (reference sequence). The CDR3 loop is CASIWGQGVVGTEAFF. In nucleotides, the CDR3 is TGTGCCAGTATTTGGGGACAGGGGGTGGTGGGCACTGAAGCTTTCTTT.

This clonotype was seen only a few times. V usage is TRBV12-3 or TRBV12-4 and J usage is TRBJ2-5, with D possibly TRBD2 on 6 matching bases. V was pared by 4 bases and J by 14 bases, with 17 bases between. The CDR3 is 12 residues long. The CDR3 DNA reads TGTGCCAGCAGTTCAAGGACCGGGAGTGGATACTTC. This translates into CASSSRTGSGYF.

This clonotype came up a few times. The genes are TRBV12-3 or TRBV12-4 and TRBJ2-1, with a tentative D call TRBD2 (5 bases). The CDR3 length is 17 residues. V lost 8 bases to trimming and J lost 2 bases, with 22 bases between them. The CDR3 is CASRGPSLLAAYNEQFF. The DNA of the CDR3 is TGTGCCAGCCGAGGGCCCTCTCTACTTGCGGCCTACAATGAGCAGTTCTTC.

The J gene is TRBJ2-3, the V gene TRBV3-1, with 7 bases that match TRBD2. The CDR3 totals 16 residues. Germline CDR1 reads LGHDT; CDR2 reads YNNKEL (reference sequence). J was trimmed by 0 bases and V by 2 bases; bases with no gene match: 5. CDR3 DNA: TGTGCCAGCAGCCAACTGAACGGGGGGAGCACAGATACGCAGTATTTT. The encoded protein is CASSQLNGGSTDTQYF.

This clonotype was found many times. V is TRBV6-1 and J is TRBJ1-4; 7 bases match TRBD1. The CDR3 is 16 amino acids. From germline, CDR1 is MNHNS and CDR2 SASEGT. The ends lost 6 bases at V and 5 bases at J; junction bases unmatched: 12. The CDR3 DNA sequence: TGTGCCAGCAGCCCAAGTCAGGGGGGCATCAATGAAAAACTGTTTTTT. It is translated as CASSPSQGGINEKLFF.

The chain is built from TRBV7-9 and TRBJ1-1; D is perhaps TRBD1 (5 bases). The CDR3 has 17 residues. Per the germline V gene, CDR1 is SEHNR and CDR2 is FQNEAQ (reference sequence). V was pared by 5 bases and J by 0 bases, with 19 bases between. The CDR3 sequence is CASSLRAGGWMNTEAFF. For the CDR3, the DNA is TGTGCCAGCAGCCTTAGGGCGGGGGGGTGGATGAACACTGAAGCTTTCTTT.

The chain links TRBV3-1 to TRBJ2-1, with 7 bases that match TRBD2. The CDR3 runs to 16 residues. Looked up from germline, CDR1 is LGHDT and CDR2 is YNNKEL (reference sequence). Trimming cost V 0 bases and J 7 bases; bases outside gene matches: 9. Written as DNA, the CDR3 is TGTGCCAGCAGCCAAGATAGGTATGGAGCGGGGAATGAGCAGTTCTTC. Its translation is CASSQDRYGAGNEQFF.

This clonotype was counted many times. The V gene is TRBV7-9, the J gene TRBJ1-1; a weak D match, TRBD1 (5 bases). Between the trimmed V and J ends, which lost 4 bases and 1 base, there was a span of 13 bases. This CDR3 contains 15 residues. The V gene's germline CDR1 is SEHNR and CDR2 FQNEAQ (reference sequence). CDR3 sequence: CASSSLWRGNTEAFF. For the CDR3, the DNA is TGTGCCAGCAGCTCCCTTTGGAGGGGGAACACTGAAGCTTTCTTT.

The V gene is TRBV7-2, the J gene TRBJ2-2; D is unresolved. Trimming cost V 1 base and J 4 bases, with 13 bases left between them. Germline CDR1 reads SGHTA; CDR2 reads FQGNSA. This CDR3 is 16 amino acids long. CDR3 coding DNA: TGTGCCAGCAGCTTAGGTTACAGAGCGAGCACCGGGGAGCTGTTTTTT. This sequence encodes CASSLGYRASTGELFF.

At least ten counts were recorded for this clonotype. The CDR3 loop is CSASLGTSGSNEQFF. Here the CDR3 DNA reads TGCAGTGCTAGCCTCGGGACTAGCGGGAGTAATGAGCAGTTCTTC. The gene calls are TRBV20-1 and TRBJ2-1; 14 nucleotides agree with TRBD2. The V gene end was trimmed by 3 bases and the J gene end by 7 bases; junction bases not matched to a gene: 5. Germline CDR1 DFQATT, CDR2 SNEGSKA (reference sequence). This CDR3 contains 15 residues.

At least ten counts were recorded for this clonotype. This chain joins TRBV7-2 and TRBJ2-1; D is possibly TRBD2 (5 bases). The germline gives CDR1 SGHTA, CDR2 FQGNSA. The CDR3 is made up of 17 amino acids. V shed 8 bases and J shed 4 bases, with 24 bases lying between them. The CDR3 nucleotides are TGTGCCAGCGCTTCCCCACGGATAGGACTGGCATACAATGAGCAGTTCTTC. It specifies CASASPRIGLAYNEQFF.

In the case of this clonotype: This may arise from a read error, as a much more abundant clone is one base away. The chain has TRBV4-2 and TRBJ2-3; 7 positions agree with TRBD2. The V segment lost 1 base and the J segment 0 bases; nucleotides outside the gene matches: 1. Per germline, CDR1 LGHNA and CDR2 YNFKEQ. The CDR3 consists of 15 residues. In DNA form, the CDR3 reads TGTGCCAGCAGCCAAGGACTAGCTAGCACAGATACGCAGTATTTT. Residues: CASSQGLASTDTQYF.

The V and J genes are TRBV6-1 and TRBJ1-5; D remains ambiguous. Germline loops: CDR1 MNHNS, CDR2 SASEGT. The length of the CDR3 is 14 residues. V was pared by 6 bases and J by 4 bases, with 13 bases between. The CDR3 DNA follows: TGTGCCAGCAGCTCTACCGTATGGAATCAGCCCCAGCATTTT. It is translated as CASSSTVWNQPQHF.

V gene TRBV10-3 combines with J gene TRBJ1-2; D gene unclear. V was shortened by 2 bases and J by 2 bases, with 3 bases between the two germline ends. The CDR3 is made up of 12 amino acids. CDR1 and CDR2 from the germline V gene are ENHRY and SYGVKD. The CDR3 protein is CAISEQNYGYTF. Written as DNA, the CDR3 is TGTGCCATCAGTGAGCAGAACTATGGCTACACCTTC.

This sequence joins TRBV7-2 and TRBJ2-3; D gene ambiguous. The V end lost 2 bases, the J end lost 2 bases, and 14 bases lay between the germline ends. The germline CDR1 and CDR2 sequences are SGHTA and FQGNSA. CDR3 length equals 16 residues. As DNA, the CDR3 is TGTGCCAGCAGCTTATCTTGGGCAGCCTTCACAGATACGCAGTATTTT. Amino acids: CASSLSWAAFTDTQYF.

This clonotype was seen repeatedly, ten times or more. The gene calls are TRBV5-5 and TRBJ2-1; 8 bases match TRBD2. Germline CDR1 SGHKS, CDR2 YYEKEE (reference sequence). With 0 bases clipped from V and 8 bases from J, the junction kept 7 bases outside the gene matches. The CDR3 has 15 residues. CDR3 region: CASSLEILAGDEQFF. The CDR3 coding sequence is TGTGCCAGCAGCTTGGAGATCCTAGCGGGTGATGAGCAGTTCTTC. Complete variable domain (other parts from reference TRBV5-5 and TRBJ2-1): DAGVTQSPTHLIKTRGQQVTLRCSPISGHKSVSWYQQVLGQGPQFIFQYYEKEERGRGNFPDRFSARQFPNYSSELNVNALLLGDSALYLCASSLEILAGDEQFFGPGTRLTVL.

At least ten counts were recorded for this clonotype. The chain couples TRBV12-3 or TRBV12-4 to TRBJ1-4; D may be TRBD1 (6 bases). This CDR3 spans 14 amino acids. The V end lost 3 bases, the J end lost 8 bases, and 13 bases lay between the germline ends. CDR3 bases: TGTGCCAGCAGTTTGGTACAGGGTATAGAAAAACTGTTTTTT. Protein: CASSLVQGIEKLFF.